This is a list of T cell receptor beta chains from one sample in a study of T-cell reconstitution after alpha-beta-depleted transplantation in children. TCRdb redid the calling of the PCR reads with MiXCR, one entry per CDR3 protein. The repertoire holds 700,000 to 950,000 distinct CDR3 sequences, with roughly 15% as singletons. The starting material was PBMCs, mostly from graft donor cells, obtained 360 days after TCRalphabeta/CD19-depleted stem cell transplant. The receptor set was obtained from a male patient younger than 18 who had a stem cell transplant for acute lymphoblastic leukemia, so the T cells may come from the graft donor. Each CDR3 is given with its conserved first and last residue. A D gene is named only where the DNA matches it firmly. The size entry is marked missing in some rows and otherwise reads once, few, many or a size class.

V gene: TRBV7-3
J gene: TRBJ2-1
clone size: -
D gene: TRBD2
CDR3 protein: CASSPIIGGSYNEQFF
CDR3 DNA: TGTGCCAGCAGCCCTATTATCGGGGGGTCCTACAATGAGCAGTTCTTC

V gene: TRBV7-9
J gene: TRBJ2-1
clone size: -
D gene: -
CDR3 protein: CASSSGPGAYNEQFF
CDR3 DNA: TGTGCCAGCAGCTCCGGACCGGGAGCCTACAATGAGCAGTTCTTC

V gene: TRBV13
J gene: TRBJ2-7
clone size: few
D gene: -
CDR3 protein: CASSLGFWQYF
CDR3 DNA: TGTGCCAGCAGCTTGGGTTTTTGGCAGTACTTC

V gene: TRBV15
J gene: TRBJ2-1
clone size: few
D gene: -
CDR3 protein: CATSRERGRGNEQFF
CDR3 DNA: TGTGCCACCAGCAGAGAAAGGGGAAGGGGCAATGAGCAGTTCTTC

V gene: TRBV18
J gene: TRBJ2-7
clone size: -
D gene: -
CDR3 protein: CASSPGAGTLHEQYF
CDR3 DNA: TGTGCCAGCTCACCGGGGGCCGGGACCCTCCACGAGCAGTACTTC

V gene: TRBV5-5
J gene: TRBJ2-3
clone size: few
D gene: -
CDR3 protein: CASSRTSIHTQYF
CDR3 DNA: TGTGCCAGCAGCCGTACTAGTATCCATACGCAGTATTTT

V gene: TRBV12-3/TRBV12-4
J gene: TRBJ2-1
clone size: -
D gene: -
CDR3 protein: CASSLEFF
CDR3 DNA: TGTGCCAGCAGTTTGGAGTTCTTC

V gene: TRBV5-1
J gene: TRBJ2-5
clone size: few
D gene: -
CDR3 protein: CASSFSTIGMGQETQYF
CDR3 DNA: TGCGCCAGCAGCTTCTCAACGATCGGAATGGGTCAAGAGACCCAGTACTTC

V gene: TRBV5-6
J gene: TRBJ2-3
clone size: few
D gene: TRBD2
CDR3 protein: CASSLERDLTDTQYF
CDR3 DNA: TGTGCCAGCAGCTTAGAGCGGGACCTCACAGATACGCAGTATTTT

V gene: TRBV24-1
J gene: TRBJ2-1
clone size: few
D gene: -
CDR3 protein: CATSDPGYSYNEQFF
CDR3 DNA: TGTGCCACCAGTGACCCGGGCTACTCCTACAATGAGCAGTTCTTC

V gene: TRBV20-1
J gene: TRBJ2-2
clone size: few
D gene: -
CDR3 protein: CSARDLAGRTGELFF
CDR3 DNA: TGCAGTGCTAGAGATCTGGCGGGACGCACCGGGGAGCTGTTTTTT

V gene: TRBV5-1
J gene: TRBJ2-5
clone size: -
D gene: -
CDR3 protein: CASSSVPGQGRYF
CDR3 DNA: TGCGCCAGCAGCTCGGTCCCGGGACAAGGCAGGTACTTC

V gene: TRBV12-3/TRBV12-4
J gene: TRBJ2-7
clone size: few
D gene: -
CDR3 protein: CASRTQGSGVTYEQYF
CDR3 DNA: TGTGCCAGCAGAACCCAAGGTTCGGGGGTTACCTACGAGCAGTACTTC

V gene: TRBV5-6
J gene: TRBJ2-1
clone size: few
D gene: TRBD1
CDR3 protein: CASSLWIRDRVESEQFF
CDR3 DNA: TGTGCCAGCAGCTTGTGGATACGGGACAGGGTGGAGAGTGAGCAGTTCTTC

V gene: TRBV28
J gene: TRBJ2-3
clone size: -
D gene: -
CDR3 protein: CASSPPPAPVTDTQYF
CDR3 DNA: TGTGCCAGCAGCCCGCCGCCGGCCCCAGTTACAGATACGCAGTATTTT

V gene: TRBV7-9
J gene: TRBJ2-5
clone size: -
D gene: -
CDR3 protein: CASSLAFRRQETQYF
CDR3 DNA: TGTGCCAGCAGCTTAGCGTTTCGACGGCAAGAGACCCAGTACTTC

V gene: TRBV20-1
J gene: TRBJ1-2
clone size: few
D gene: -
CDR3 protein: CSARVPTTRDGYTF
CDR3 DNA: TGCAGTGCTAGAGTACCGACCACTCGGGACGGCTACACCTTC

V gene: TRBV27
J gene: TRBJ1-1
clone size: -
D gene: -
CDR3 protein: CASSRWTNTEAFF
CDR3 DNA: TGTGCCAGCAGCCGGTGGACGAACACTGAAGCTTTCTTT

V gene: TRBV4-1
J gene: TRBJ2-5
clone size: -
D gene: -
CDR3 protein: CASSRGGAGETQYF
CDR3 DNA: TGCGCCAGCAGCCGAGGCGGAGCGGGAGAGACCCAGTACTTC

V gene: TRBV4-1
J gene: TRBJ2-2
clone size: many
D gene: TRBD1
CDR3 protein: CASSQEISTGGTGELFF
CDR3 DNA: TGCGCCAGCAGCCAAGAAATATCGACAGGGGGGACCGGGGAGCTGTTTTTT

V gene: TRBV18
J gene: TRBJ2-5
clone size: many
D gene: -
CDR3 protein: CASSPSSVYGETQYF
CDR3 DNA: TGTGCCAGCTCACCATCTTCGGTATATGGGGAGACCCAGTACTTC

V gene: TRBV5-5
J gene: TRBJ2-3
clone size: -
D gene: -
CDR3 protein: CASSPRAGLADTQYF
CDR3 DNA: TGTGCCAGCAGCCCCCGGGCGGGCCTTGCAGATACGCAGTATTTT

V gene: TRBV7-6
J gene: TRBJ1-5
clone size: -
D gene: -
CDR3 protein: CASSPLGYNQPQHF
CDR3 DNA: TGTGCCAGCAGCCCCCTCGGGTACAATCAGCCCCAGCATTTT

V gene: TRBV11-2
J gene: TRBJ2-2
clone size: few
D gene: TRBD2
CDR3 protein: CASSLGVAGANTGELFF
CDR3 DNA: TGTGCCAGCAGCTTAGGGGTAGCGGGAGCGAACACCGGGGAGCTGTTTTTT

V gene: TRBV3-1
J gene: TRBJ2-3
clone size: few
D gene: TRBD2
CDR3 protein: CASSQVAGAADTQYF
CDR3 DNA: TGTGCCAGCAGCCAAGTAGCGGGAGCGGCGGATACGCAGTATTTT

V gene: TRBV6-2/TRBV6-3
J gene: TRBJ2-5
clone size: -
D gene: -
CDR3 protein: CASSYFTGQETQYF
CDR3 DNA: TGTGCCAGCAGTTACTTCACCGGACAAGAGACCCAGTACTTC

V gene: TRBV12-3/TRBV12-4
J gene: TRBJ2-7
clone size: -
D gene: -
CDR3 protein: CASSFITGSYEQYF
CDR3 DNA: TGTGCCAGCAGTTTCATAACAGGGTCCTACGAGCAGTACTTC

V gene: TRBV20-1
J gene: TRBJ2-7
clone size: few
D gene: -
CDR3 protein: CSARPPAYEQYF
CDR3 DNA: TGCAGTGCTAGACCTCCGGCCTACGAGCAGTACTTC

V gene: TRBV27
J gene: TRBJ2-7
clone size: few
D gene: -
CDR3 protein: CASTTSPDNYEQYF
CDR3 DNA: TGTGCCAGCACCACCTCGCCGGACAACTACGAGCAGTACTTC

V gene: TRBV7-9
J gene: TRBJ2-7
clone size: -
D gene: TRBD2
CDR3 protein: CASSLSLAGEQYF
CDR3 DNA: TGTGCCAGCAGCTTATCTCTAGCGGGAGAGCAGTACTTC

V gene: TRBV20-1
J gene: TRBJ2-3
clone size: -
D gene: -
CDR3 protein: CSADWGGGRDTDTQYF
CDR3 DNA: TGCAGCGCCGATTGGGGGGGCGGGAGAGACACAGATACGCAGTATTTT

V gene: TRBV5-1
J gene: TRBJ2-7
clone size: -
D gene: TRBD1
CDR3 protein: CASSFSTGVPPSYEQYF
CDR3 DNA: TGCGCCAGCAGCTTCAGTACAGGGGTCCCGCCTTCCTACGAGCAGTACTTC

V gene: TRBV5-1
J gene: TRBJ2-3
clone size: few
D gene: -
CDR3 protein: CASRRDRHTDTQYF
CDR3 DNA: TGCGCCAGCAGGCGGGACAGACACACAGATACGCAGTATTTT

V gene: TRBV29-1
J gene: TRBJ1-1
clone size: few
D gene: -
CDR3 protein: CSVEGTEAFF
CDR3 DNA: TGCAGCGTGGAGGGAACTGAAGCTTTCTTT

V gene: TRBV5-1
J gene: TRBJ1-2
clone size: -
D gene: -
CDR3 protein: CASRPPRRLVSDYTF
CDR3 DNA: TGCGCCAGTCGCCCCCCCAGGCGACTAGTGAGTGACTACACCTTC

V gene: TRBV18
J gene: TRBJ2-7
clone size: few
D gene: TRBD2
CDR3 protein: CASSPPSLADPYEQYF
CDR3 DNA: TGTGCCAGCTCACCACCGAGTCTAGCGGATCCCTACGAGCAGTACTTC

V gene: TRBV5-1
J gene: TRBJ1-1
clone size: -
D gene: -
CDR3 protein: CASSLIGDTEAFF
CDR3 DNA: TGCGCCAGCAGCTTAATAGGGGACACTGAAGCTTTCTTT

V gene: TRBV27
J gene: TRBJ2-5
clone size: few
D gene: -
CDR3 protein: CASKESETQYF
CDR3 DNA: TGTGCCAGCAAAGAAAGTGAGACCCAGTACTTC

V gene: TRBV6-1
J gene: TRBJ2-3
clone size: many
D gene: TRBD1
CDR3 protein: CASSDRGRADTQYF
CDR3 DNA: TGTGCCAGCAGTGACAGGGGGCGCGCAGATACGCAGTATTTT

V gene: TRBV12-3/TRBV12-4
J gene: TRBJ2-5
clone size: few
D gene: -
CDR3 protein: CASRLYSETQYF
CDR3 DNA: TGTGCCAGCAGGCTATACTCGGAGACCCAGTACTTC

V gene: TRBV12-3/TRBV12-4
J gene: TRBJ1-3
clone size: many
D gene: -
CDR3 protein: CASSFSGNTIYF
CDR3 DNA: TGTGCCAGCAGCTTCTCTGGAAACACCATATATTTT

V gene: TRBV7-9
J gene: TRBJ2-3
clone size: many
D gene: -
CDR3 protein: CASSPGQLTDTQYF
CDR3 DNA: TGTGCCAGCAGCCCCGGACAGCTCACAGATACGCAGTATTTT

V gene: TRBV18
J gene: TRBJ2-5
clone size: -
D gene: -
CDR3 protein: CASSASVGVKTQYF
CDR3 DNA: TGTGCCAGCTCAGCTAGTGTTGGAGTAAAGACCCAGTACTTC

V gene: TRBV5-5
J gene: TRBJ1-6
clone size: -
D gene: TRBD1
CDR3 protein: CASSNRGDFPHF
CDR3 DNA: TGTGCCAGCAGCAACAGGGGCGATTTCCCCCACTTT

V gene: TRBV7-9
J gene: TRBJ1-3
clone size: -
D gene: -
CDR3 protein: CASTDGSSGNTIYF
CDR3 DNA: TGTGCCAGCACCGACGGGTCCTCTGGAAACACCATATATTTT

V gene: TRBV12-3/TRBV12-4
J gene: TRBJ2-1
clone size: -
D gene: TRBD2
CDR3 protein: CASIPGGLAGYNEQFF
CDR3 DNA: TGTGCCAGCATTCCTGGCGGACTAGCGGGCTACAATGAGCAGTTCTTC

V gene: TRBV9
J gene: TRBJ2-3
clone size: -
D gene: TRBD2
CDR3 protein: CASSVVPSGSSTDTQYF
CDR3 DNA: TGTGCCAGCAGCGTAGTCCCTAGCGGGAGTAGCACAGATACGCAGTATTTT

V gene: TRBV18
J gene: TRBJ1-3
clone size: -
D gene: -
CDR3 protein: CASSPADGSSGNTIYF
CDR3 DNA: TGTGCCAGCTCACCTGCGGACGGTAGCTCTGGAAACACCATATATTTT

V gene: TRBV12-5
J gene: TRBJ2-3
clone size: few
D gene: -
CDR3 protein: CASGPNTDTQYF
CDR3 DNA: TGTGCTAGTGGTCCCAACACAGATACGCAGTATTTT

V gene: TRBV18
J gene: TRBJ2-7
clone size: -
D gene: -
CDR3 protein: CASSPPPDFISYEQYF
CDR3 DNA: TGTGCCAGCTCACCACCGCCTGACTTCATCTCCTACGAGCAGTACTTC

V gene: TRBV7-6
J gene: TRBJ1-4
clone size: -
D gene: -
CDR3 protein: CASSLGPVEFCEKLFF
CDR3 DNA: TGTGCCAGCAGCTTAGGTCCAGTGGAGTTTTGTGAAAAACTGTTTTTT

V gene: TRBV20-1
J gene: TRBJ1-4
clone size: few
D gene: -
CDR3 protein: CSASRQNEKLFF
CDR3 DNA: TGCAGTGCTAGTAGGCAGAATGAAAAACTGTTTTTT

V gene: TRBV9
J gene: TRBJ2-2
clone size: few
D gene: -
CDR3 protein: CASSDGTAGELFF
CDR3 DNA: TGTGCCAGCAGCGACGGAACCGCCGGGGAGCTGTTTTTT

V gene: TRBV6-2/TRBV6-3
J gene: TRBJ2-7
clone size: few
D gene: -
CDR3 protein: CASSYPANEQYF
CDR3 DNA: TGTGCCAGCAGTTACCCTGCTAACGAGCAGTACTTC

V gene: TRBV28
J gene: TRBJ1-3
clone size: -
D gene: TRBD1
CDR3 protein: CASSGPRQGPGNTIYF
CDR3 DNA: TGTGCCAGCAGTGGACCGCGACAGGGCCCTGGAAACACCATATATTTT